This T cell receptor (beta chain) comes out of a study of cytomegalovirus exposure and HLA in healthy donors. The PCR ran on 60 Vbeta and 13 Jbeta primers. As originally analysed: Roughly 11 million of the about 80 million unique TCR beta chains counted in a later analysis were shared. Produced via immunoSEQ multiplex PCR; TCRdb's table is partial and in-frame only. V, J and clone size are taken as reported in that table, and D and trimming were inferred from the DNA itself. The sample has roughly 120,000 clones; 75% to 90% are singletons. Germline V gives CDR1 SGHVS, CDR2 FNYEAQ. Trimming took 5 bases from V and 2 from J, leaving 17 bases between them. The CDR3 loop spans 16 amino acids.

The rearrangement links TRBV7-6 to TRBJ2-3, with a possible D match to TRBD1 (6 bases). The receptor's source is a man aged 50 or older in good health and CMV-seronegative. The specimen was PBMCs. This chain's CDR3 is CASSLPQGSNTDTQYF. The DNA of the CDR3 is TGTGCCAGCAGCCTACCCCAGGGGTCGAACACAGATACGCAGTATTTT.